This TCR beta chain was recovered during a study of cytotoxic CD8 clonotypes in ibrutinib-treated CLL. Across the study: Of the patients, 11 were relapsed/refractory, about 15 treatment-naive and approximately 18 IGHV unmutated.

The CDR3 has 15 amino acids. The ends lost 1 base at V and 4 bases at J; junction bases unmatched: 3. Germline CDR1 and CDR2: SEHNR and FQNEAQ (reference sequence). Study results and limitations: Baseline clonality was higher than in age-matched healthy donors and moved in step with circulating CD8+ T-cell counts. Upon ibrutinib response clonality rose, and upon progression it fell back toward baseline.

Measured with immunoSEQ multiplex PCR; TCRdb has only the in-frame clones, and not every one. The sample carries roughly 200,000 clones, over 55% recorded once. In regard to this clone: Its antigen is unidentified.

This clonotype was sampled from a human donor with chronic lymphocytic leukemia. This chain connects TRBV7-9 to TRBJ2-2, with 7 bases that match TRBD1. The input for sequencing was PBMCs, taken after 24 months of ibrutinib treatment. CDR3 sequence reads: CASSLGGTATGELFF. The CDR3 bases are TGTGCCAGCAGCTTAGGAGGGACAGCCACCGGGGAGCTGTTTTTT.